This TCR beta chain originates from a study of breast tumors, draining lymph nodes, adjacent tissues. Study observations and caveats: Tumor T cell lymph node origin was a supported hypothesis, not proven. Tumor TCR diversity was below lymph nodes but above nontumor tissue.

Notes on this clonotype: Its antigen is undetermined.

TCRdb reprocessed the multiplex PCR reads with MiXCR, giving one entry per CDR3 protein. The data show tens of thousands of distinct CDR3 sequences, less than 60% seen once. Germline V lookup: CDR1 DFQATT, CDR2 SNEGSKA (reference sequence). V dropped 3 bases and J dropped 0 bases, with 6 bases sitting between them. This CDR3 comprises 13 residues. Material: breast tumor tissue. The TCR comes from a female donor with breast cancer. Some clones in this sample may be carry-over from other donors' samples. This chain links TRBV20-1 with TRBJ1-5, with D perhaps TRBD1 (6 bases). The CDR3 spells CSARGASNQPQHF. In DNA form, the CDR3 reads TGCAGTGCTAGGGGGGCTAGCAATCAGCCCCAGCATTTT.